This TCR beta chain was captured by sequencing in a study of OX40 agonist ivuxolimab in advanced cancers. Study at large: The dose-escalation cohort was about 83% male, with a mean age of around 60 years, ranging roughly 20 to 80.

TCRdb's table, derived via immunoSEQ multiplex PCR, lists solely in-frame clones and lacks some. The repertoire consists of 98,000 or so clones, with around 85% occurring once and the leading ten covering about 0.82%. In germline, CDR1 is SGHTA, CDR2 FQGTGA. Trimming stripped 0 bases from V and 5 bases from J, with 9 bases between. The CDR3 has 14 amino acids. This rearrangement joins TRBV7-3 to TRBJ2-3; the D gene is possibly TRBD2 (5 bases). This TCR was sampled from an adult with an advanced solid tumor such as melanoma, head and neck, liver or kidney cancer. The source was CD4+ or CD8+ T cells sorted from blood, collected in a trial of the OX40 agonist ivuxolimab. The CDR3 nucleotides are TGTGCCAGCAGCTTAACCGGGGTTGGAGATACGCAGTATTTT. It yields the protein CASSLTGVGDTQYF. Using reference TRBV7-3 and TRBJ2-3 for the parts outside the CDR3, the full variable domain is GAGVSQTPSNKVTEKGKYVELRCDPISGHTALYWYRQSLGQGPEFLIYFQGTGAADDSGLPNDRFFAVRPEGSVSTLKIQRTERGDSAVYLCASSLTGVGDTQYFGPGTRLTVL.